The entry that follows covers one T cell receptor beta chain sequence. The CDR3 is 15 residues long. The germline V gene encodes CDR1 MNHEY and CDR2 SVGAGI. The V segment lost 6 bases and the J segment 1 base; nucleotides outside the gene matches: 5. Survey-level immunoSEQ sequencing profiled the TCR beta repertoire. Method: immunoSEQ multiplex PCR; TCRdb's copy keeps in-frame clones and lacks some. The top ten hold under 4.5% of the sample, which has some 70,000 clones, approximately 92% seen once. The TCR sequence derives from a man aged 35 to 55 with rheumatoid arthritis. The chain uses TRBV6-5 and TRBJ1-5, with 8 bases identical to TRBD1. Sequencing was performed on PBMCs. CDR3 in amino acids: CASSRTGGSNQPQHF. The CDR3, as DNA: TGTGCCAGCAGCAGAACAGGGGGGAGCAATCAGCCCCAGCATTTT.